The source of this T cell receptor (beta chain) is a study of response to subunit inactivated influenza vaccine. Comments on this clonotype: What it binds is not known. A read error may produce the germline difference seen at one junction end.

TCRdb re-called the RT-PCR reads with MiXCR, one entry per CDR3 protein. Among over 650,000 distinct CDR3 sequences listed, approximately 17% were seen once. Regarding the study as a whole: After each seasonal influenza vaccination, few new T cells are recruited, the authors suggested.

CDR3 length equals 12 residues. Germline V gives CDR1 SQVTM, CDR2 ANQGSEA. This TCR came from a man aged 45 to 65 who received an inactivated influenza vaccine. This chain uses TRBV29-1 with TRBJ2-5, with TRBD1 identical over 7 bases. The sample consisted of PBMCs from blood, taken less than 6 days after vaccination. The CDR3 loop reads CSGTGVQETRYF. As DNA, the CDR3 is TGCAGCGGGACAGGAGTCCAAGAGACCCGGTACTTC.